This T cell receptor (beta chain) derives from a study of tumor-infiltrating lymphocytes in primary liver carcinoma. From approximately 450 ng total RNA, TCR beta cDNA was generated with a primer in the constant region. Library construction for TCR beta comprised three nested multiplex PCR rounds performed with slightly modified ARM-PCR. TRBV1-TRBV30 forward and Cbeta reverse primers drove the first two roughly 10-cycle rounds. Each CDR3 protein is one row after TCRdb ran MiXCR on the multiplex PCR reads. The data hold nearly 45,000 distinct CDR3 sequences, with approximately 70% observed a single time. Both RNA and DNA were isolated together from about 21-30 mg of bulk tissue that had not been sorted. Samples were taken from five separate regions of every tumor. Turning to this clonotype: The missing conserved phenylalanine or tryptophan at the end of this CDR3 makes a read error likely.

V was clipped by 3 bases and J by 2 bases, with 17 bases between them. Per the germline V gene, CDR1 is SGHAT and CDR2 is FQDESV (reference sequence). There are 17 residues in the CDR3. This rearrangement joins TRBV11-1 to TRBJ2-4; D is possibly TRBD2 (6 bases). The clonotype was recovered from a man aged 35 to 55 with primary liver carcinoma and hepatitis B virus infection. Sequenced material: liver tumor tissue from sampling region 2. Documented subset: tumor region T2, inferior pole. The CDR3 loop is CASSFPETCGTKNIQYV. The CDR3 nucleotides read TGTGCCAGCAGCTTTCCCGAAACTTGCGGGACCAAAAACATTCAGTACGTC.